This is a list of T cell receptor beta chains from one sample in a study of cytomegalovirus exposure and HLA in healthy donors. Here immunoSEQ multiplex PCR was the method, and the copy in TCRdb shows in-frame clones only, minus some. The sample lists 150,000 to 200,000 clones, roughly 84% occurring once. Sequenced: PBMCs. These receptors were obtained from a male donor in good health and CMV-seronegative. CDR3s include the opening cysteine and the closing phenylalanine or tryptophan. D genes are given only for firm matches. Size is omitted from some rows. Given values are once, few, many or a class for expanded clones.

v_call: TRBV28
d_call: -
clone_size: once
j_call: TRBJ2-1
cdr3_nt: TGTGCCAGCAGACCCACTAGTTTTGTAGAGCAGTTCTTC
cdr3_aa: CASRPTSFVEQFF

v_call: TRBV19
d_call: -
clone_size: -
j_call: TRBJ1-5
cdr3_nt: TGTGCCAGTACCCCCGGACGGGGGGGCAATCAGCCCCAGCATTTT
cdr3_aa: CASTPGRGGNQPQHF

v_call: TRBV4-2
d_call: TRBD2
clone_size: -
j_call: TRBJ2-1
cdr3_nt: TGTGCCAGCAGCCAAGCGCGGGGGGGTTACAATGAGCAGTTCTTC
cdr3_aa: CASSQARGGYNEQFF

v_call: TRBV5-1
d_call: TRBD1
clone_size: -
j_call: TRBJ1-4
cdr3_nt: TGCGCCAGCAGCACCTCCGGGACAGTTAATGAAAAACTGTTTTTT
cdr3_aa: CASSTSGTVNEKLFF

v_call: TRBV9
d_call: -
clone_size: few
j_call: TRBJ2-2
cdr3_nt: TGTGCCAGCAGCACCAGACTAGGGGACACCGGGGAGCTGTTTTTT
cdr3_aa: CASSTRLGDTGELFF

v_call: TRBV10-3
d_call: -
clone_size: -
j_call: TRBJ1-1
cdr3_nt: TGTGCCATCAGTGAGCGTACACACTCGGGTGGGAACACTGAAGCTTTCTTT
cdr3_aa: CAISERTHSGGNTEAFF

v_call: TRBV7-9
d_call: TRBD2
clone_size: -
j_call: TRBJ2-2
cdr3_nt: TGTTCCAGCAGCTTGCCGACTAGCGTGAACACCGGGGAGCTGTTTTTT
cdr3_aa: CSSSLPTSVNTGELFF

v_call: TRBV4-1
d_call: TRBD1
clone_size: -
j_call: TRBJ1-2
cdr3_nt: TGCGCCAGCAGCCAAACCGGGACAGGGGGCTTTGGCTACACCTTC
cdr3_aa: CASSQTGTGGFGYTF

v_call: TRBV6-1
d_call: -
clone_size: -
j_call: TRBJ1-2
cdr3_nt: TGTGCCAGCAGGGGGGACACGCTCTATGGCTACACCTTC
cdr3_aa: CASRGDTLYGYTF

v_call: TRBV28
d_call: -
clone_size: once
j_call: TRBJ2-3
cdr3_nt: TGTGCCAGCAGTTTTAAGACTCTGACTAGTGGGAACACAGATACGCAGTATTTT
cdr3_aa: CASSFKTLTSGNTDTQYF

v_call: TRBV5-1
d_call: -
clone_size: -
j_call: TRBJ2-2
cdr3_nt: TGCGCCAGCAGCCCCGGCGGCTCGAACACCGGGGAGCTGTTTTTT
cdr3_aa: CASSPGGSNTGELFF

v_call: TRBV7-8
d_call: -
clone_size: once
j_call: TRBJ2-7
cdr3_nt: TGTGCCAGCAGCCCCAGGATTAGCGGACTTCCCTACGAGCAGTACTTC
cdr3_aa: CASSPRISGLPYEQYF

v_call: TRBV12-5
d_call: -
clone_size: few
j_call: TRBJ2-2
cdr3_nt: TGTGCTAGTGGTTTGGCCCGGACTATACACACCGGGGAGCTGTTTTTT
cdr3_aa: CASGLARTIHTGELFF

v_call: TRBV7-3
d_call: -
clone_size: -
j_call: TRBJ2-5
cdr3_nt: TGTGCCAGCAGCCCGGCGGGGGCCACCCAAGAGACCCAGTACTTC
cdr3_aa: CASSPAGATQETQYF

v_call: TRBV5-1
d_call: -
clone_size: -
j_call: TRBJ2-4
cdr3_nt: TGCGCCAGCAGCTTGGAAGGGAGAAACATTCAGTACTTC
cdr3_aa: CASSLEGRNIQYF

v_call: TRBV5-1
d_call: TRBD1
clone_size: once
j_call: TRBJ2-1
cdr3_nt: TGCGCCAGCAGCCTCTTGGGACAGGGGGGAAATGAGCAGTTCTTC
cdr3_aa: CASSLLGQGGNEQFF

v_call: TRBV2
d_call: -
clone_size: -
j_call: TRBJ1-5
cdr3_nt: TGTGCCAGCAAAACAGAATCCTATAGCAATCAGCCCCAGCATTTT
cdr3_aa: CASKTESYSNQPQHF

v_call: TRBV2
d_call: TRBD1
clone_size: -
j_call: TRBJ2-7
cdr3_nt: TGTGCCAGCAGACTACAGGGGTTTCGGTCCTACGAGCAGTACTTC
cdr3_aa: CASRLQGFRSYEQYF

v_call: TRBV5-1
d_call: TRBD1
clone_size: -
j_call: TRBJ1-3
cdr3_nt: TGCGCCAGCAGCCCCGGGACAGGGACCATATATTTT
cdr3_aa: CASSPGTGTIYF

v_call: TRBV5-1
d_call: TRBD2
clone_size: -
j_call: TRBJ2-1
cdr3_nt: TGCGCCAGCCTTCCCTCTCTAGCGGGAGGGCCGAATGAGCAGTTCTTC
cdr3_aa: CASLPSLAGGPNEQFF

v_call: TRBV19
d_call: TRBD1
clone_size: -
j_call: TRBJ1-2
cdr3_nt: TGTGCCAGTAGCGAGGGGGCGAAGGGCTACACCTTC
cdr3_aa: CASSEGAKGYTF

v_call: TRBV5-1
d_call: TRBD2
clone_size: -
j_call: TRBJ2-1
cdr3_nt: TGCGCCAGCAGCACCGGGACTACGAATGAGCAGTTCTTC
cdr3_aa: CASSTGTTNEQFF

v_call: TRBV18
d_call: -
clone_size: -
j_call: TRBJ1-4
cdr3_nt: TGTGCCAGCTCAACGGAACAGGGAATGAGTGAAAAACTGTTTTTT
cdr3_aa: CASSTEQGMSEKLFF

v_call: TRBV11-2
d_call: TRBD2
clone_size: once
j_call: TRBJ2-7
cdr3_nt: TGTGCCAGCAGCCTCACGCGTGAACTAGCGTTCCACGAGCAGTACTTC
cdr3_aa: CASSLTRELAFHEQYF

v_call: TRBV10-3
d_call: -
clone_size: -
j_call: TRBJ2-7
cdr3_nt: TGTGCCATCAGTGGCGCCGGGTCCCCGTCTTACGAGCAGTACTTC
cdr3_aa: CAISGAGSPSYEQYF